The rows below give T cell receptor beta chains drawn from one sample of a study of T cell responses to AZD1222 COVID-19 vaccine. TCRdb keeps only in-frame clones here, not all; method: immunoSEQ multiplex PCR. The table shows some 99,000 clones, with approximately 91% occurring only once. The sequencing used peripheral blood, collected on day 0 of AZD1222 vaccination. These TCRs come from an adult in good health. Each CDR3 is given with its conserved first and last residue. The D gene is left open where the match is weak. The size of a clone is reported for some rows only, either as once, few or many, or as a class for expanded clones.

cdr3_aa cdr3_nt clone_size j_call d_call v_call
CASSNAKIPGETQYF TGTGCCAGCAGTAACGCAAAAATCCCGGGGGAGACCCAGTACTTC - TRBJ2-5 - TRBV27
CASSPGTGGRYGYTF TGTGCCAGCTCACCAGGGACAGGGGGCAGATATGGCTACACCTTC - TRBJ1-2 TRBD1 TRBV18
CASSQSQGPTYGYTF TGCGCCAGCAGCCAGTCGCAGGGACCTACCTATGGCTACACCTTC - TRBJ1-2 - TRBV4-3
CASIAGNNQPQHF TGTGCCAGCATAGCAGGCAACAATCAGCCCCAGCATTTT - TRBJ1-5 - TRBV6-5
CASSRTGGRDQPQHF TGTGCCAGCAGCAGGACAGGGGGCAGGGATCAGCCCCAGCATTTT - TRBJ1-5 TRBD1 TRBV7-2
CASSRTGVGSYEQYF TGTGCCAGCAGTCGGACAGGGGTCGGCTCCTACGAGCAGTACTTC - TRBJ2-7 TRBD1 TRBV2
CASSLDSSTDTQYF TGTGCCAGCAGCCTGGACAGTAGCACAGATACGCAGTATTTT - TRBJ2-3 - TRBV7-3
CASSPRTPPTQYF TGTGCCAGCAGCCCGCGGACCCCCCCCACGCAGTATTTT - TRBJ2-3 - TRBV7-9
CASIYPGCGYTF TGCGCCAGCATTTATCCGGGGTGTGGCTACACCTTC - TRBJ1-2 - TRBV23-1
CASSQDLQGSTDTQYF TGTGCCAGCAGCCAAGATTTACAGGGAAGCACAGATACGCAGTATTTT - TRBJ2-3 - TRBV3-1/TRBV3-2
CASRPNRENEQFF TGTGCCAGCAGGCCGAACAGAGAGAATGAGCAGTTCTTC once TRBJ2-1 - TRBV12-3/TRBV12-4
CATSTGTRTRNSGNTIYF TGTGCCACCTCGACAGGGACCAGGACTAGAAACTCTGGAAACACCATATATTTT - TRBJ1-3 TRBD1 TRBV19
CASSLVGGRLTGELFF TGTGCCAGCAGCTTAGTCGGGGGGCGTCTCACCGGGGAGCTGTTTTTT - TRBJ2-2 - TRBV7-8
CASSARLVNEQFF TGTGCCAGCAGCGCAAGACTCGTTAATGAGCAGTTCTTC - TRBJ2-1 - TRBV11-3
CASSLQGVGNTIYF TGTGCCAGCAGCTTGCAAGGGGTCGGAAACACCATATATTTT - TRBJ1-3 - TRBV5-4
CASSIRGGTQYF TGTGCCAGCAGTATCCGCGGAGGCACGCAGTATTTT - TRBJ2-3 - TRBV27
CASSMTRTIIYEQYF TGTGCCAGTAGTATGACGAGAACAATAATCTACGAGCAGTACTTC once TRBJ2-7 - TRBV19
CASGLAGVGGELFF TGTGCCAGCGGGCTAGCGGGAGTTGGGGGGGAGCTGTTTTTT - TRBJ2-2 TRBD2 TRBV11-2
CASSLIGPADEQYF TGTGCCAGCAGCTTGATAGGGCCCGCGGACGAGCAGTACTTC - TRBJ2-7 - TRBV5-6
CASRDNYGYTF TGTGCCAGCCGAGACAACTATGGCTACACCTTC - TRBJ1-2 - TRBV12-3/TRBV12-4
CASSQADRAVYNEQFF TGCGCCAGCAGCCAAGCCGACAGGGCCGTCTACAATGAGCAGTTCTTC - TRBJ2-1 TRBD1 TRBV4-3
CASSPTSDNEKLFF TGTGCCAGCTCCCCGACAAGCGATAATGAAAAACTGTTTTTT - TRBJ1-4 - TRBV18
CATSRGGVGYTF TGTGCCACCAGCAGAGGAGGGGTTGGCTACACCTTC - TRBJ1-2 - TRBV15